This T cell receptor beta chain was documented in a study of T cell changes during pregnancy in multiple sclerosis. This CDR3 region has 15 residues. V was shortened by 5 bases and J by 0 bases, with 11 bases between the two germline ends. The germline V gene has CDR1 SGDLS and CDR2 YYNGEE. Assay used: immunoSEQ multiplex PCR; TCRdb lists only in-frame clones, some missing. The sample has under 60,000 clones, roughly nine tenths seen once. This chain uses TRBV9 with TRBJ2-2, with D tentatively TRBD2 (5 bases). Here the sequenced sample was CD8+ T cells from peripheral blood mononuclear cells, taken after pregnancy. The source of this sequence is a female donor with multiple sclerosis, enrolled in a pregnancy study. The CDR3 is CASRNDGANTGELFF. Written as DNA, the CDR3 is TGTGCCAGCAGAAATGACGGGGCGAACACCGGGGAGCTGTTTTTT.